This note documents a single TCR beta chain sequence. These data originate in a study of blood T cell repertoires in COVID-19. The CDR3 runs to 14 residues. The V gene's germline CDR1 is MNHEY and CDR2 SVGAGI. The germline V and J ends were trimmed by 2 bases and 13 bases, with 20 bases remaining between them. The repertoire was sequenced with immunoSEQ multiplex PCR; TCRdb's copy has only in-frame clones and lacks some. The sample shows approximately 72,000 clones, over 85% of them seen only once. This chain links TRBV6-5 with TRBJ1-1; no clear D gene. The clonotype was recovered from a man aged 60-69 years with acute or convalescent COVID-19. The source material was peripheral blood. As DNA, the CDR3 is TGTGCCAGCAGTTACGCAGAGGCCGGGTATAAGGATTTCTTT. This encodes CASSYAEAGYKDFF.